The T cell receptor beta chain described here comes from a study of control samples from healthy donors and cancer patients. Germline lookup yields CDR1 MNHEY and CDR2 SVGAGI. Trimming removed 6 bases from V and 3 bases from J; junction bases left unmatched: 6. CDR3 length: 14 residues. Sequenced by immunoSEQ multiplex PCR; TCRdb stores in-frame clones only, minus some. The sample has approximately 59,000 clones, about 87% seen once. The clonotype comes from a woman in her sixties or seventies with lung cancer. Source material: PBMCs. The chain couples TRBV6-5 to TRBJ2-7; 9 bases fit TRBD1. Here the CDR3 reads CASSLRGQGYEQYF. CDR3 sequence (DNA): TGTGCCAGCAGCTTAAGGGGACAGGGCTACGAGCAGTACTTC.